The source of this TCR beta chain is a study of molecular identifiers for immune sequencing clone quantification (dated by TCRdb to the late 2010s). About the study as a whole: For a replicate experiment, RNA from approximately 20,000 or 100,000 naive CD8 T cells was divided into five aliquots, and four of the five aliquots were sequenced. This methods study used CD8 T cells to benchmark TCR RNA copy counting and molecular-identifier clustering-based TCR repertoire sequencing (MIDCIRS).

Library preparation employed PCR. Reads for this sample came from a NextSeq 500. Bulk TCR libraries were made following a previously described method, with the TCR primers given in Table S5. The Qiagen AllPrep DNA/RNA kit was used to purify total RNA. Reads from multiple sequencing runs of the same library were pooled before analysis. In the paper's pipeline: Reads were retained only if the reads had an exact TCR constant sequence, and the retained reads were trimmed to 150 nt and grouped according to their 12-nt molecular barcodes. Reads inside each barcode group were sub-clustered using a 15% Levenshtein threshold, and a quality-weighted consensus sequence was constructed for each RNA molecule. Non-functional sequences were discarded, and so were lower-count sequences lying one edit away from another sequence. Barcode sub-clusters with fewer than 20% of the maximum read count were removed, based on fitting two negative binomial distributions. In-frame beta chains were kept once TCRdb had trimmed the public reads at Q25 with fastp and called clones with MiXCR. Identical CDR3 proteins give one entry, which carries the most common genes and DNA. TCRdb assigned the V and J calls; the authors' analysis was not used. This sample gives under 600,000 distinct CDR3 sequences in total; about 25% of them show up just once. The ten largest clones add up to under 0.85% of the sample.

General findings and caveats noted by the study authors: The naive libraries included spiked-in Jurkat TCR RNA (10 copies' worth), and this Jurkat TCR RNA is not part of the donor repertoire. A single cell's worth of spiked-in Jurkat TCR RNA was reported detectable even among 900,000 to 1,000,000 naive CD8 T cells. Modeling estimated about 2.8 recovered TCR RNA copies per cell, compared with about 9.3 by digital PCR, which implies 30% to 35% capture efficiency. Clones above 20 RNA copies held over 97% of molecules in CMV-specific effector cells but under 1% in naive cells. When barcode sub-clustering was omitted, TCR diversity was inflated by chimeric consensus sequences, with chimeras reaching as high as 47%. Highly expanded clone sizes could be underestimated because identical TCR molecules may share a barcode.

Naive CD8 T cell libraries were made from roughly 20,000 to 1,000,000 sorted cells using 10%, 30% or 50% of purified RNA. Naive CD8 T cells, defined as CD8+CD4-CCR7+CD45RA+, were FACS-sorted into RLT Plus buffer on a BD FACSAria II. Detection sensitivity was tested by spiking Jurkat RNA equal to roughly ten TCR copies' worth into samples containing roughly 19,000-1,100,000 naive CD8 T cells. Enrichment of CD8 T cells was performed with RosetteSep CD8+ T Cell Enrichment Cocktail and Ficoll-Paque, after which ACK red cell lysis was carried out. A word on this clonotype: There is no known antigen for this receptor. Germline and junction disagree at one end, which may indicate a read error.

From the cysteine up to the phenylalanine, the CDR3 has a length of 13 residues. The retained sequence is limited to the CDR3, 39 bases, with the frame set at the first base. CDR1 and CDR2 were assigned from the germline V gene as LGHNA and YSLEER. The chain employs TRBV4-3 and TRBJ2-1, with TRBD2 tentatively as D gene (5 bases match). The sample consisted of naive CD8+ T cells from blood, with Jurkat cell RNA spiked in. Reading the label with the study, this specimen's cell subset or site is: FACS-sorted CD8+CD4-CCR7+CD45RA+ naive T cells. The sequence derives from a human donor in good health. Some libraries in this study had Jurkat cell RNA spiked in. The DNA is TGCGCCAGCATCCAAGATCGGAGCGGCGAGCAGTTCTTC. It translates to CASIQDRSGEQFF.